The clone carrying this T cell receptor (beta chain) showed up many times. In TCRdb, the RACE reads were re-called with MiXCR into one record per CDR3 protein. Here the sample spans a few hundred thousand distinct CDR3 sequences, about 5.4% being singletons. The source of the sample is a study of human T cells and chemical hapten exposure. Study context: Throughout a study of around six months, patients underwent weekly scalp administration of diphenylcyclopropenone doses. A patient group, mainly female, showed alopecia areata, totalis or universalis.

As for time point: pre-sensitization, week 0. Treatment meaning: therapeutic diphenylcyclopropenone sensitization with weekly scalp DPC. The CDR3 has 13 residues. The V and J ends lost 6 bases and 4 bases, in that order; junction bases with no gene match: 7. Germline values: CDR1 DFQATT, CDR2 SNEGSKA (reference sequence). Sequences were derived from whole blood, sampled in connection with sensitization to the hapten diphenylcyclopropenone (DPC). This receptor was taken from a woman under 30 with alopecia areata. Some clones in this sample may be carry-over from other donors' samples. The chain is built from TRBV20-1 and TRBJ2-3; TRBD2 agrees at 7 bases. CDR3 residues: CSARFGRPDTQYF. The CDR3 coding sequence is TGCAGTGCCCGCTTCGGGAGGCCAGATACGCAGTATTTT.